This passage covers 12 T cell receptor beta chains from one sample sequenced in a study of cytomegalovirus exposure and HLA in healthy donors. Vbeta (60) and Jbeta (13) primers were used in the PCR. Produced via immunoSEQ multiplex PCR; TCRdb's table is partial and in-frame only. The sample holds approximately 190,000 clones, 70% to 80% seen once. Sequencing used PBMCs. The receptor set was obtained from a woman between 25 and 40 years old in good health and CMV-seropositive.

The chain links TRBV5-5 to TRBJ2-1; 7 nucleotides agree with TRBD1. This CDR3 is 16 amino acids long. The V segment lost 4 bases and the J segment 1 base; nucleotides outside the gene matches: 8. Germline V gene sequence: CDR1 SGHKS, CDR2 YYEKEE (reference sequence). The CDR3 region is CASSPTGVGSYNEQFF. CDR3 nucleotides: TGTGCCAGCAGCCCCACAGGGGTAGGGTCCTACAATGAGCAGTTCTTC.

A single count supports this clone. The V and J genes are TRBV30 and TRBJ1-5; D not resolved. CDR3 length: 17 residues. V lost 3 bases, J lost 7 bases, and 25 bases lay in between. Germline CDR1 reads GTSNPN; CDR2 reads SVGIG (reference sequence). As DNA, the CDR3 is TGTGCCTGGAGCGCCCGCCCATCCGGAGAGGGATCCCAGCCCCAGCATTTT. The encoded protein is CAWSARPSGEGSQPQHF. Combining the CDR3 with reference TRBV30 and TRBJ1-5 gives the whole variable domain SQTIHQWPATLVQPVGSPLSLECTVEGTSNPNLYWYRQAAGRGLQLLFYSVGIGQISSEVPQNLSASRPQDRQFILSSKKLLLSDSGFYLCAWSARPSGEGSQPQHFGDGTRLSIL.

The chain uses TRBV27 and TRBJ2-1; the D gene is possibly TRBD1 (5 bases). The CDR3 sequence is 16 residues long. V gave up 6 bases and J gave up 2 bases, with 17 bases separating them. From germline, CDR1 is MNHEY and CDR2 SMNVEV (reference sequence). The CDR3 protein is CASRTVHGVPYNEQFF. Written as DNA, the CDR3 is TGTGCCAGCAGGACAGTACATGGGGTGCCCTACAATGAGCAGTTCTTC.

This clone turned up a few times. The CDR3 loop is CASSYAGGGEVRQFF. CDR3 coding DNA: TGTGCCAGCAGCTACGCCGGGGGAGGGGAGGTGAGGCAGTTCTTC. V and J are TRBV27 and TRBJ2-1; 7 nucleotides align to TRBD2. Germline assignment: CDR1 MNHEY and CDR2 SMNVEV (reference sequence). J was trimmed by 12 bases and V by 6 bases; bases with no gene match: 17. CDR3 length: 15 residues.

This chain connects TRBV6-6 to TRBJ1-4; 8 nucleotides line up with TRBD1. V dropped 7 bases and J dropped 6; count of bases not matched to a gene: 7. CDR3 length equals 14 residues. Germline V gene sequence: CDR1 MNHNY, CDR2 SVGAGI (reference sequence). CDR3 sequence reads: CASTRDRRDEKLFF. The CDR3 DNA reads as TGTGCCAGCACCCGGGACAGGAGGGATGAAAAACTGTTTTTT.

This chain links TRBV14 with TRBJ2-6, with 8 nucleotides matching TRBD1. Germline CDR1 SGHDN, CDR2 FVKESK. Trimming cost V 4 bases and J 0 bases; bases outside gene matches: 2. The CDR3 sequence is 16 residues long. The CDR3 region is CASSRTGFSGANVLTF. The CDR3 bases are TGTGCCAGCAGCCGGACAGGGTTCTCTGGGGCCAACGTCCTGACTTTC.

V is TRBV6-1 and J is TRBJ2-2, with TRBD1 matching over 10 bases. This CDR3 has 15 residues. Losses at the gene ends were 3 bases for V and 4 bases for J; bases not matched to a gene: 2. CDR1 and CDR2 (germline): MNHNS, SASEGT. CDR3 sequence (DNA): TGTGCCAGCAGTGAGGGACAGGGGACCACCGGGGAGCTGTTTTTT. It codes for CASSEGQGTTGELFF.

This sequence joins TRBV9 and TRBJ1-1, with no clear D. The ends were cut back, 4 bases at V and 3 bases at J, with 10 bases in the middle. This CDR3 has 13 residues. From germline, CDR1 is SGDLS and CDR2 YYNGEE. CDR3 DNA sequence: TGTGCCAGCAGCCCCCACTTAGACACTGAAGCTTTCTTT. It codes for CASSPHLDTEAFF.

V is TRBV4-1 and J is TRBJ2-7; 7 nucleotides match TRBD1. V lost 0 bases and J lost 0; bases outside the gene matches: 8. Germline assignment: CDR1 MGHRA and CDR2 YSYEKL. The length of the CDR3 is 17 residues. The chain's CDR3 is CASSQDPTGTASYEQYF. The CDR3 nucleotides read TGCGCCAGCAGCCAAGATCCAACCGGGACAGCCTCCTACGAGCAGTACTTC.

CDR3 bases: TGTGCCAGCAGTTCAGAGGGGGGGGGTCTAGCGGCGGGCTACGAGCAGTACTTC. This translates into CASSSEGGGLAAGYEQYF. The gene calls are TRBV28 and TRBJ2-7; the D gene is possibly TRBD2 (7 bases). V lost 4 bases and J lost 3, with 25 bases in between. Germline V gene data show CDR1 as MDHEN and CDR2 as SYDVKM. CDR3 size: 18 residues.

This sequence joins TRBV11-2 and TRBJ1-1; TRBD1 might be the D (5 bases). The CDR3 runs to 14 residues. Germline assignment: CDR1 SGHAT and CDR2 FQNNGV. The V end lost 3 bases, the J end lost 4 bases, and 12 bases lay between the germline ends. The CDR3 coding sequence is TGTGCCAGCAGCTTGGGGGAGGGATTCACTGAAGCTTTCTTT. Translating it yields CASSLGEGFTEAFF.

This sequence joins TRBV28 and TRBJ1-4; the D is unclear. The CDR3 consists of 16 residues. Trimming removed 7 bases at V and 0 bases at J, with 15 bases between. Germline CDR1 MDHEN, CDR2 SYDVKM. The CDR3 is CASTDFRGTTNEKLFF. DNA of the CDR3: TGTGCCAGCACTGATTTCCGGGGTACAACTAATGAAAAACTGTTTTTT.